This T cell receptor (beta chain) emerged from a study of shared clonotypes between healthy human individuals (dated by TCRdb to about 2020). Describing the broader study: Two women and a few men aged 18 to 49 years were included in the cohort. Per donor, three plates each were used for CD4 naive and CD4 memory, two for CD8 naive, and one for CD8 memory. To estimate repertoire size and how much clonotype sharing occurs between individuals, the study deeply sequenced the blood TCR repertoires of several healthy adults. To increase sequencing depth and limit assay-specific biases, TCR repertoire library preparation and sequencing were carried out by different laboratories using diverse techniques. Per donor, leukapheresis produced somewhere between about 0.9 and 9 billion PBMCs.

CD8 naive samples were obtained by positive selection for CCR7 among CD45RO-negative cells, yielding a CD45RA+CCR7+ population from which TemRA cells were excluded. Donors were healthy HIV-negative adults with no recently reported acute infections or vaccinations. Only Caucasian adults living in Nashville, Tennessee, USA were represented among the donors. Blood was obtained by leukapheresis, after which PBMCs were separated by Ficoll-Histopaque density gradient centrifugation and cryopreserved in liquid nitrogen vapor phase. Purity and quantity of every magnetically sorted T cell population were checked by analytical flow cytometry. Each sorted fraction had its genomic DNA isolated and then quantified by UV absorbance on a Nanodrop 2000c. The paper as a whole reports these results and caveats: Higher generation probabilities were observed for clonotypes shared by all four sorted-subset donors than for non-shared clonotypes. Sampling was restricted to blood, and TCR repertoires in tissue are likely to differ from TCR repertoires in blood. Rarefaction of sorted-subset datasets indicated incomplete sequencing despite the large sequencing depth. Pairwise subsampling indicated that sequencing depth was expected to affect the degree of clonotype sharing among donors. Because the study included only a small number of donors, the genetic and exposure-history diversity represented was limited. Naive subsets generally had larger estimated clonotype richness than memory subsets. Sharing across a few donors was observed for approximately 4.6% of naive CD4, over 3% of naive CD8, 2% to 2.5% of memory CD4, and roughly 0.4% of memory CD8 clonotypes.

In regard to this clone: Its antigen is still unknown. Nothing much larger sits one base from this clone, and base qualities are not available.

Using the deep immunoSEQ assay, TCR CDR3 regions were amplified from genomic DNA by multiplex PCR. For each cell subset, the extracted genomic DNA was distributed evenly across all wells of several immunoSEQ 96-well plates, and each plate served as one replicate. For sorted subsets, each replicate PCR was loaded with roughly 200 ng genomic DNA, equivalent to 25,000 to 30,000 T cell genomes. The purified libraries were quantified using a Qubit 3.0 fluorometer, sized with a Bioanalyzer 2100, and then quantified again using the KAPA Library Quantification kit. Every immunoSEQ 96-well plate was sequenced on a dedicated single-read 150-cycle Illumina NextSeq 550 flow cell. As for how the authors treated the data: Because the immunoSEQ output held only junctional sequences and lacked quality scores, the filtering could not match the filtering applied to full-length reads. Sequences were annotated with PyIR, a Python wrapper for IgBLAST v1.9, and V/J genes and CDR3 were assigned using IMGT germline references. Reads with weak V/J assignments (E-value above 1e-6), missing CDR3, stop codons, out-of-frame junctions, or ambiguous translated residues were removed. V3J clonotypes were defined as sequences sharing the same inferred V gene, J gene, and CDR3 amino acid sequence. Percentage overlap between repertoires was calculated by dividing the number of shared unique clonotypes by the size of the smaller repertoire. Richness of each repertoire was evaluated using RTK rarefaction, the Chao1 estimator, and Recon v2.1 estimates of unobserved clonotypes. OLGA was used to compute generation probabilities for all TCRbeta clonotypes that the gDNA method yielded from a handful of donors. This immuneACCESS table, as held by TCRdb, lists in-frame sequences with V and J called but not all clones. Of the missing ones, under half trace to an unresolved V gene in checked studies; the others have no known cause. V and J calls and clone size are copied from that table; D and trimming were computed from the DNA. In all, the sample holds about 2 million clones, and approximately 95% of those were seen once. Roughly 1% of the sample is in the top ten clones.

Sequencing was performed on naive CD8+ T cells sorted from blood. In light of the paper, this sample's cell subset or site label describes: CD45RA+CCR7+. The receptor comes from a man aged 18 to 35 in good health.

The sequenced DNA is TGTGCCAGCAACCAAGGACTAGCGGGACGAGATACGCAGTATTTT. Its translation is CASNQGLAGRDTQYF. The chain links TRBV7-9 with TRBJ2-3, with 12 junctional bases fitting TRBD2. The CDR3 measures 15 amino acids from cysteine to phenylalanine. Just CDR3 DNA is preserved here, 45 bases in frame from base 1. CDR1 and CDR2 (SEHNR, FQNEAQ) derive from the germline V gene (reference sequence). For this chain, trimming is 7 bases at the V end and 5 bases at the J end, and the number of junction bases without a gene match is 7.